This T cell receptor beta chain derives from a study of control samples from healthy donors and cancer patients. Germline CDR1 reads SNHLY; CDR2 reads FYNNEI. The V end was cut by 4 bases, the J end by 8 bases, with 9 bases between. CDR3 length: 12 amino acids. Generated by immunoSEQ multiplex PCR, the TCRdb table keeps only in-frame clones and is missing some. The sample lists 85,000 to 120,000 clones; 92% were seen once. The sample was blood. The source of this sequence is a young woman in good health. V is TRBV2 and J is TRBJ2-1; D assignment may be TRBD1 or TRBD2 (5 bases each). CDR3 coding DNA: TGTGCCAGCAGTGCCGAGGGGTATGAGCAGTTCTTC. Its protein is CASSAEGYEQFF.